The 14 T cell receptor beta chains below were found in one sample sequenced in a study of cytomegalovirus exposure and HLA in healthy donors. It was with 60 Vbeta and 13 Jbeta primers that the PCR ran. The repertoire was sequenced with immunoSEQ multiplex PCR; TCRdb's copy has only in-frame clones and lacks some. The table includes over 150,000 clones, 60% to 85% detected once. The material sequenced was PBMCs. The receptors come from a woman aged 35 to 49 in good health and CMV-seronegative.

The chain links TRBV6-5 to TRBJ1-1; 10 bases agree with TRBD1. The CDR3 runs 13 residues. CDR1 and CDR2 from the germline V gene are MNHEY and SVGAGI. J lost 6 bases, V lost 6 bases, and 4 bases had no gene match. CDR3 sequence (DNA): TGTGCCAGCAGCTCGGACAGGGGGGCTGAAGCTTTCTTT. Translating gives CASSSDRGAEAFF.

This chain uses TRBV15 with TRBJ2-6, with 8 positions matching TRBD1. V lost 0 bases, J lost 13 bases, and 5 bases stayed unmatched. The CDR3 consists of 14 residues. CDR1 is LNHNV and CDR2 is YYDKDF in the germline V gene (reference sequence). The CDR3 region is CATSRDRTGRVLTF. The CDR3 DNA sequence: TGTGCCACCAGCAGAGATAGGACAGGGAGAGTCCTGACTTTC.

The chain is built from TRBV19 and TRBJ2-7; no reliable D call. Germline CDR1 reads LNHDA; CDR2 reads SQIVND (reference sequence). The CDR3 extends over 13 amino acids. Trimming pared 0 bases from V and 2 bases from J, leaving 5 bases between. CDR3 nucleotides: TGTGCCAGTAGTATAGATACACCCTACGAGCAGTACTTC. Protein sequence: CASSIDTPYEQYF.

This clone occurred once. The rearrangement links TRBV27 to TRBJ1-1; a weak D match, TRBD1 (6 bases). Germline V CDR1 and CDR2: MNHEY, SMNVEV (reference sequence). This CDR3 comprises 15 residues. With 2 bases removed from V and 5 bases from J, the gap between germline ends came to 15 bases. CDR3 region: CASSLNRASVTEAFF. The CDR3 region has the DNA TGTGCCAGCAGTTTAAACAGGGCATCGGTAACTGAAGCTTTCTTT.

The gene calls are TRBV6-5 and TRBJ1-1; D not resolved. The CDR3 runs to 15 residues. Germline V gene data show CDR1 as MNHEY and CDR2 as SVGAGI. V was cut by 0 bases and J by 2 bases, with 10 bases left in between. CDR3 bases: TGTGCCAGCAGTTACTCAGCCGCGGTTAACACTGAAGCTTTCTTT. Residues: CASSYSAAVNTEAFF.

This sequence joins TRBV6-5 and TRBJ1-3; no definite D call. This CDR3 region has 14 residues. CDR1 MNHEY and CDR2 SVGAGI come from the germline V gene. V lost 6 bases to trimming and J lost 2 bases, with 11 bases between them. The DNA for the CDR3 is TGTGCCAGCAGAAAGCGGGTCCCTGGAAACACCATATATTTT. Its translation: CASRKRVPGNTIYF.

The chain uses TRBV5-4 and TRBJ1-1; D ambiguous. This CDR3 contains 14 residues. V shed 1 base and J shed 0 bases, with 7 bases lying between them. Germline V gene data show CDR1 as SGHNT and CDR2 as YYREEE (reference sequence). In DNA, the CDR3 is TGTGCCAGCAGCTTGACACCGTTGAACACTGAAGCTTTCTTT. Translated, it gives CASSLTPLNTEAFF.

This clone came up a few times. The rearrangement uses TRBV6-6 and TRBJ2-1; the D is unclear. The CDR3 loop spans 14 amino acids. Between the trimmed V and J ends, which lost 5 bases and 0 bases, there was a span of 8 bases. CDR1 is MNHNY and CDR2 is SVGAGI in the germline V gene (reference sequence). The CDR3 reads CASSVDSSYNEQFF. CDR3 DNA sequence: TGTGCCAGCAGTGTAGATAGCTCCTACAATGAGCAGTTCTTC.

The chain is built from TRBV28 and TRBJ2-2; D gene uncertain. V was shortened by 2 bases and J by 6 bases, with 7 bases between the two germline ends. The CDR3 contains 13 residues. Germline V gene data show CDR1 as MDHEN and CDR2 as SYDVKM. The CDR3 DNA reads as TGTGCCAGCAGTTTAACGAGCCCCGGGGAGCTGTTTTTT. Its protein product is CASSLTSPGELFF.

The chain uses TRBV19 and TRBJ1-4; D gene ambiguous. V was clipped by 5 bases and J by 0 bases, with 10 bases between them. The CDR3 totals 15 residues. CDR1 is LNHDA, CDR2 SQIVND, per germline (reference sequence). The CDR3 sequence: CASSGRASTNEKLFF. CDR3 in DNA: TGTGCCAGTAGTGGGCGCGCGTCAACTAATGAAAAACTGTTTTTT.

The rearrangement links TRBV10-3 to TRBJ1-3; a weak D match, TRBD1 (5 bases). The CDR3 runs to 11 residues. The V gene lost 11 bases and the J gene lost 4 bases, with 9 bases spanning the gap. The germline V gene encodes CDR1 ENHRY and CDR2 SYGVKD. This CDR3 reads CAVHRGNTIYF. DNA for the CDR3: TGTGCCGTACACAGGGGAAACACCATATATTTT.

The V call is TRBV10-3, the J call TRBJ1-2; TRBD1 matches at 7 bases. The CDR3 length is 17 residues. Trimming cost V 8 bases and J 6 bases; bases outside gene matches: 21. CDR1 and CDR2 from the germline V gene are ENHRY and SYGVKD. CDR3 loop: CAIARDSPSRARDGYTF. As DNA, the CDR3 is TGTGCCATCGCCCGGGACAGCCCCTCTCGAGCTAGGGATGGCTACACCTTC.

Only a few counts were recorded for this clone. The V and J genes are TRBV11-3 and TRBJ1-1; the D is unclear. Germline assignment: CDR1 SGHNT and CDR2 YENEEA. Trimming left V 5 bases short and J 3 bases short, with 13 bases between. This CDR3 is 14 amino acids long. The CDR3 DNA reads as TGTGCCAGCAGCCCAACCCTCCAGGACACTGAAGCTTTCTTT. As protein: CASSPTLQDTEAFF.

Here the CDR3 reads CASAKEDNTEAFF. CDR3 in DNA: TGTGCCAGCGCAAAAGAGGATAACACTGAAGCTTTCTTT. The V call is TRBV9, the J call TRBJ1-1; no firm D call. CDR1 is SGDLS and CDR2 is YYNGEE in the germline V gene. Trimming left V 7 bases short and J 2 bases short, with 12 bases between. CDR3 length: 13 residues.